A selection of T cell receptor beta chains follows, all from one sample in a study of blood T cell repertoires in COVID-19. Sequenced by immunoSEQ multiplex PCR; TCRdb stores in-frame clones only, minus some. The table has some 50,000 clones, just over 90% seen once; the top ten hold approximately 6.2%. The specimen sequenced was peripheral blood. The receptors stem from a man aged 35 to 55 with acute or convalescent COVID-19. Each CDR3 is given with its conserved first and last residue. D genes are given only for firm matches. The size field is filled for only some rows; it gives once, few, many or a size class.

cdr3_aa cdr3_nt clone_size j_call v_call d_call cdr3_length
CASSLMGTGAAGEETQYF TGTGCCAGCAGCTTAATGGGGACAGGGGCAGCGGGAGAAGAGACCCAGTACTTC - TRBJ2-5 TRBV7-9 TRBD1 18
CASSPTTGSETQYF TGTGCCAGCAGTCCGACGACAGGGTCAGAGACCCAGTACTTC - TRBJ2-5 TRBV28 TRBD1 14
CSVEGAGGGYGYTF TGCAGCGTTGAGGGTGCGGGGGGCGGCTATGGCTACACCTTC - TRBJ1-2 TRBV29-1 - 14
CASSPDVSGTVLDTQYF TGCGCCAGCAGCCCAGATGTGTCCGGGACAGTTTTAGATACGCAGTATTTT - TRBJ2-3 TRBV5-1 TRBD1 17
CASSPDRGGEKLFF TGTGCCAGCAGCCCCGACAGGGGGGGTGAAAAACTGTTTTTT - TRBJ1-4 TRBV7-9 TRBD1 14
CASSLVRDTEAFF TGCGCCAGCAGCTTGGTGAGAGACACTGAAGCTTTCTTT - TRBJ1-1 TRBV5-1 - 13
CASSPWTSGRANEQFF TGTGCCAGCAGCCCTTGGACTAGCGGGAGGGCGAATGAGCAGTTCTTC - TRBJ2-1 TRBV3-1/TRBV3-2 TRBD2 16
CASSLREGGTGELFF TGTGCCAGCAGTTTACGGGAAGGGGGCACCGGGGAGCTGTTTTTT once TRBJ2-2 TRBV27 - 15
CASSIFSFSSGNTIYF TGTGCCAGTAGTATATTCTCCTTCAGCTCTGGAAACACCATATATTTT - TRBJ1-3 TRBV19 - 16
CASSYVRGRGQGNTGELFF TGTGCCAGCAGTTATGTGCGTGGGAGGGGACAGGGGAACACCGGGGAGCTGTTTTTT - TRBJ2-2 TRBV6-9 TRBD1 19
CSALGGSVSYNEQFF TGCAGCGCTCTTGGCGGGAGCGTATCCTACAATGAGCAGTTCTTC - TRBJ2-1 TRBV29-1 TRBD2 15
CASSQGLAGGYEQYF TGTGCCAGCAGCCAGGGACTAGCGGGAGGCTACGAGCAGTACTTC - TRBJ2-7 TRBV3-1/TRBV3-2 TRBD2 15
CASSLGAGGYSYEQYF TGTGCCAGCAGCTTAGGGGCGGGAGGGTACTCCTACGAGCAGTACTTC - TRBJ2-7 TRBV7-9 TRBD2 16
CASGLADTGELFF TGTGCCTCGGGACTAGCGGACACCGGGGAGCTGTTTTTT - TRBJ2-2 TRBV19 TRBD2 13
CSASKERGIQETQYF TGCAGTGCCAGTAAAGAGCGGGGGATTCAAGAGACCCAGTACTTC - TRBJ2-5 TRBV20-1 TRBD2 15
CASSIVAGGAGGELFF TGTGCCAGTAGTATTGTAGCGGGAGGGGCAGGCGGGGAGCTGTTTTTT once TRBJ2-2 TRBV19 TRBD2 16
CASSADRWTDTQYF TGTGCCAGCAGTGCGGACAGGTGGACAGATACGCAGTATTTT - TRBJ2-3 TRBV27 TRBD1 14